The rows below give T cell receptor beta chains drawn from one sample of a study of monozygotic twins with inflammatory bowel disease. TCRdb reprocessed the 5' RACE reads; each CDR3 protein has one entry and no DNA is given. The listing contains 330,000 or so distinct CDR3 sequences. The sample was blood. Source of these receptors: a human donor with ulcerative colitis or Crohn's disease, or a healthy co-twin of an affected twin (not recorded which). Both conserved end residues are part of each CDR3. Fields, in order: CDR3 protein, J gene, V gene.

CDR3: CASSPGKGGESPLHF
J: TRBJ1-6
V: TRBV18

CDR3: CASSFRDSRYGYTF
J: TRBJ1-2
V: TRBV27

CDR3: CASSSRTDPHYYEQYF
J: TRBJ2-7
V: TRBV28

CDR3: CASAEPGQGNSPLHF
J: TRBJ1-6
V: TRBV5-1

CDR3: CASSRSGLAGFTDTQYF
J: TRBJ2-3
V: TRBV12-3/TRBV12-4

CDR3: CASTGGPYNEQFF
J: TRBJ2-1
V: TRBV12-3/TRBV12-4

CDR3: CASSLRGNAYEQYF
J: TRBJ2-7
V: TRBV7-9

CDR3: CATLDRANYGYTF
J: TRBJ1-2
V: TRBV28

CDR3: CAISDAYEQYF
J: TRBJ2-7
V: TRBV10-3

CDR3: CAWKIGTGDAYGYTF
J: TRBJ1-2
V: TRBV30

CDR3: CASSELAGRTDTQYF
J: TRBJ2-3
V: TRBV2

CDR3: CRIRGPTDTQYF
J: TRBJ2-3
V: TRBV20-1

CDR3: CASSQDRVENSPLHF
J: TRBJ1-6
V: TRBV4-1

CDR3: CASRLTGLSYGYTF
J: TRBJ1-2
V: TRBV27

CDR3: CSARQELNTEAFF
J: TRBJ1-1
V: TRBV20-1

CDR3: CSARGLTSPGTYNEQFF
J: TRBJ2-1
V: TRBV20-1

CDR3: CASRRLAGPTGELFF
J: TRBJ2-2
V: TRBV2

CDR3: CSAWASRRGNEQFF
J: TRBJ2-1
V: TRBV20-1

CDR3: CASSQAGVGYTF
J: TRBJ1-2
V: TRBV14

CDR3: CASSSLQGLQEAFF
J: TRBJ1-1
V: TRBV5-1

CDR3: CASSLALAGAYEQYF
J: TRBJ2-7
V: TRBV7-2

CDR3: CASSQDRQVNYGYTF
J: TRBJ1-2
V: TRBV3-1

CDR3: CAISEFWTSADYEQYF
J: TRBJ2-7
V: TRBV10-3

CDR3: CASSVAGSPSEKLFF
J: TRBJ1-4
V: TRBV9

CDR3: CASSRQPNYGYTF
J: TRBJ1-2
V: TRBV12-3/TRBV12-4

CDR3: CSASSGGFTGNTIYF
J: TRBJ1-3
V: TRBV20-1

CDR3: CSAKGGGQETQYF
J: TRBJ2-5
V: TRBV20-1

CDR3: CASSLEQGSEQYF
J: TRBJ2-7
V: TRBV7-7

CDR3: CASSPLSGSGNEQFF
J: TRBJ2-1
V: TRBV7-2

CDR3: CANRQGVYLNYEQYF
J: TRBJ2-7
V: TRBV12-3/TRBV12-4

CDR3: CASSPGQQSNQPQHF
J: TRBJ1-5
V: TRBV7-2

CDR3: CSARDTGRADTQYF
J: TRBJ2-3
V: TRBV20-1

CDR3: CASSRGQGAWSNQPQHF
J: TRBJ1-5
V: TRBV7-2

CDR3: CASSQERVGEQFF
J: TRBJ2-1
V: TRBV3-1

CDR3: CASKLGNYNEQFF
J: TRBJ2-1
V: TRBV25-1

CDR3: CASIGAGRGGYTF
J: TRBJ1-2
V: TRBV28

CDR3: CASSLAVFGMRGPGRVWEQYF
J: TRBJ2-7
V: TRBV7-8

CDR3: CASSTAASRAQSYEQYF
J: TRBJ2-7
V: TRBV18

CDR3: CASTRTYEQYF
J: TRBJ2-7
V: TRBV6-2/TRBV6-3

CDR3: CASSLVPGGGPYEQYF
J: TRBJ2-7
V: TRBV5-1

CDR3: CASSWAEREGGYTF
J: TRBJ1-2
V: TRBV5-6

CDR3: CASSERRATEAFF
J: TRBJ1-1
V: TRBV2

CDR3: CASSFDSLNTEAFF
J: TRBJ1-1
V: TRBV5-1

CDR3: CASSTTGSEQYF
J: TRBJ2-7
V: TRBV6-5

CDR3: CSARDPGSSYEQYF
J: TRBJ2-7
V: TRBV20-1